This T cell receptor beta chain was captured in a study of CD8+ T cells in alopecia areata. Study-level findings and limits: Tofacitinib significantly decreased scalp clonality and expanded CD8+ clones among top 100. Sequenced scalp T cells also include alphabeta T cells resident in normal skin. Many expanded lesional clones persisted during tofacitinib (in both scalp and blood). Having one nonresponder leaves uncertain how baseline CD8+ expansion relates to response.

With regard to this clone: Its antigen remains unknown.

Treatment specified: oral pan-JAK inhibitor, 5-10 mg twice daily. This CDR3 is 15 amino acids long. Germline CDR1 reads SGHKS; CDR2 reads YYEKEE (reference sequence). After removal of 3 bases from V and 4 bases from J, the junction contained 5 bases not matched to a gene. Extraction and reverse transcription of RNA yielded cDNA as the sequencing template. The assay was immunoSEQ multiplex PCR, and TCRdb's table has in-frame clones only and misses some. The sample records about 210,000 clones, over 60% being singletons. The V gene is TRBV5-5, the J gene TRBJ2-1, with 9 bases fitting TRBD1. The TCR comes from a human donor with alopecia areata. The input for sequencing was CD4+ T cells sorted from blood, taken at week 4, from a patient treated with tofacitinib. CDR3 DNA: TGTGCCAGCAGCTCATCCGGGACAGGGTACAATGAGCAGTTCTTC. Translating it yields CASSSSGTGYNEQFF.